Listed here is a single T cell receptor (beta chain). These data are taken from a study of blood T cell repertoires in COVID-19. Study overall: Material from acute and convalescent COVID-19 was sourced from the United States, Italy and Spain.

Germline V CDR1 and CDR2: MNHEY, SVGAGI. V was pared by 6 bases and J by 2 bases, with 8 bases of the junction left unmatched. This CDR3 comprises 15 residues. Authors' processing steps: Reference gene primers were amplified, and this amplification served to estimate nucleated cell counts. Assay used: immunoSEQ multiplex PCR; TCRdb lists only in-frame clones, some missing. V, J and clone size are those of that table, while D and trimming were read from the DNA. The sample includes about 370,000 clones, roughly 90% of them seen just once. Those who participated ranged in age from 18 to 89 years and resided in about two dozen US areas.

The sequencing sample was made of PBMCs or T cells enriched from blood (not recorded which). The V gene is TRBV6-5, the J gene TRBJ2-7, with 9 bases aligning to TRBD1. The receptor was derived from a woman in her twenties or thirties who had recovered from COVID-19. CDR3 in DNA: TGTGCCAGCAGGACCACAGGGGGCGCCCCCTACGAGCAGTACTTC. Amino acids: CASRTTGGAPYEQYF.